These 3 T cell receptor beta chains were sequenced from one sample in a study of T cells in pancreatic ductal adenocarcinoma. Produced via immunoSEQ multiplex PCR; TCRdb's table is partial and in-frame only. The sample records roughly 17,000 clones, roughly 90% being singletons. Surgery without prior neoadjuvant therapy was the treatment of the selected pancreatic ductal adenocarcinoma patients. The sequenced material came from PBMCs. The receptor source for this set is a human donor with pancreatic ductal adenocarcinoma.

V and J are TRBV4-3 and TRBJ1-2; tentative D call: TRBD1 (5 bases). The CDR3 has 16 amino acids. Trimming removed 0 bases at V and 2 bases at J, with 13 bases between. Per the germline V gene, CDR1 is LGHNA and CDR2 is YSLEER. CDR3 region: CASSQDQGYTNYGYTF. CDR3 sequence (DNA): TGCGCCAGCAGCCAAGATCAGGGCTACACAAACTATGGCTACACCTTC.

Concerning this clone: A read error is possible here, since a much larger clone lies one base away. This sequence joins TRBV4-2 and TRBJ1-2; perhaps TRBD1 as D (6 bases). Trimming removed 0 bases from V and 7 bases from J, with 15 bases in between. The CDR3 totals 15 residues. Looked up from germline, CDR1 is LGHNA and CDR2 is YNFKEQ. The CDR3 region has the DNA TGTGCCAGCAGCCAAGAGTCAACAGGGTTATCTGGCTACACCTTC. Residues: CASSQESTGLSGYTF.

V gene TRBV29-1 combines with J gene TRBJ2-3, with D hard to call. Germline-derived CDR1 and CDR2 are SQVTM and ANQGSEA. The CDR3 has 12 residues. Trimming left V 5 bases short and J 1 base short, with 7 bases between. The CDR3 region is CSVSSGTDTQYF. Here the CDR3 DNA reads TGCAGCGTTAGCTCGGGCACAGATACGCAGTATTTT.